This TCR beta chain was identified in a study of shared clonotypes between healthy human individuals. The overall study: Researchers assigned three CD4 naive, three CD4 memory, two CD8 naive and one CD8 memory plate to each donor. Overall study results and limits: The generation probabilities recorded for non-shared clonotypes fell below those of clonotypes shared by all four donors. In having few donors, the study represented limited genetic and exposure-history diversity.

Sequenced by immunoSEQ multiplex PCR; TCRdb stores in-frame clones only, minus some. Among roughly 850,000 clones listed, 90% to 98% were seen once. Points on this clone: Its antigen remains unidentified.

Naive CD8 cells lacked CD45RO and underwent positive selection for CCR7, leaving out terminally differentiated effector memory CD45RA+ cells. Participating donors were healthy, HIV-negative adults free of recent acute infections or vaccinations. What was sequenced was naive CD8+ T cells sorted from blood. The receptor was derived from a man under 40 in good health.

The CDR3 region has the DNA TGTGCCAGCAGTTATGGGACTAGCGGGGGCAATGAGCAGTTCTTC. Translation gives CASSYGTSGGNEQFF. The gene calls are TRBV6-6 and TRBJ2-1; 14 bases are shared with TRBD2. From germline, CDR1 is MNHNY and CDR2 SVGAGI (reference sequence). The CDR3 consists of 15 residues. V was pared by 3 bases and J by 6 bases, with 1 base of the junction left unmatched.